Listed below are T cell receptor beta chains from one sample, sequenced in a study of blood T cell repertoires in COVID-19. Method: immunoSEQ multiplex PCR; TCRdb's copy keeps in-frame clones and lacks some. The table includes some 130,000 clones, 83% detected once. Sequencing input: PBMCs or T cells enriched from blood (not recorded which). The receptors stem from a man aged 30-40 years who had recovered from COVID-19. The CDR3 runs from the conserved cysteine through the conserved F or W. Fields, in order: V gene, D gene, clone size, J gene, CDR3 protein, CDR3 DNA. A D gene is named only where the DNA matches it firmly. For some rows the clone size is stated as once, few or many, or as a class when expanded; others skip it.

V gene: TRBV19; D gene: TRBD1; clone size: NA; J gene: TRBJ1-4; CDR3 protein: CASAIGQVQEKLFF; CDR3 DNA: TGTGCCAGTGCGATCGGACAGGTTCAAGAAAAACTGTTTTTT
V gene: TRBV5-1; D gene: NA; clone size: NA; J gene: TRBJ1-1; CDR3 protein: CASSFGRNTEAFF; CDR3 DNA: TGCGCCAGCAGCTTCGGTAGGAACACTGAAGCTTTCTTT
V gene: TRBV7-2; D gene: TRBD1; clone size: NA; J gene: TRBJ1-5; CDR3 protein: CASSSTGQGASNQPQHF; CDR3 DNA: TGTGCCAGCAGCTCAACGGGACAGGGGGCCAGCAATCAGCCCCAGCATTTT
V gene: TRBV6-2/TRBV6-3; D gene: NA; clone size: NA; J gene: TRBJ1-5; CDR3 protein: CASSLGRNQPQHF; CDR3 DNA: TGTGCCAGCAGTTTGGGCAGGAATCAGCCCCAGCATTTT
V gene: TRBV11-2; D gene: TRBD2; clone size: NA; J gene: TRBJ2-5; CDR3 protein: CASSEDTLGRGETQYF; CDR3 DNA: TGTGCCAGCAGCGAAGACACCTTAGGGCGGGGGGAGACCCAGTACTTC
V gene: TRBV28; D gene: TRBD2; clone size: NA; J gene: TRBJ2-2; CDR3 protein: CASHRTSGNTGELFF; CDR3 DNA: TGTGCCAGCCATAGGACTAGCGGGAACACCGGGGAGCTGTTTTTT
V gene: TRBV5-1; D gene: NA; clone size: NA; J gene: TRBJ2-3; CDR3 protein: CASSSGNSASTDTQYF; CDR3 DNA: TGCGCCAGCAGCTCGGGGAACAGCGCTAGCACAGATACGCAGTATTTT
V gene: TRBV5-1; D gene: NA; clone size: NA; J gene: TRBJ2-5; CDR3 protein: CASSSGATQYF; CDR3 DNA: TGCGCCAGCAGCTCAGGTGCGACCCAGTACTTC
V gene: TRBV19; D gene: TRBD2; clone size: NA; J gene: TRBJ2-1; CDR3 protein: CASTGTAGGGGEQFF; CDR3 DNA: TGTGCCAGTACGGGAACAGCGGGGGGTGGCGGTGAGCAGTTCTTC
V gene: TRBV12-2; D gene: NA; clone size: NA; J gene: TRBJ1-2; CDR3 protein: CASRLAGQGGGYTF; CDR3 DNA: TGTGCAAGTCGCTTAGCGGGACAGGGAGGTGGCTACACCTTC
V gene: TRBV12-3/TRBV12-4; D gene: NA; clone size: once; J gene: TRBJ1-1; CDR3 protein: CASRVSAEAFF; CDR3 DNA: TGTGCCAGCCGTGTATCAGCTGAAGCTTTCTTT
V gene: TRBV19; D gene: NA; clone size: NA; J gene: TRBJ2-2; CDR3 protein: CASSIGAGGELFF; CDR3 DNA: TGTGCCAGTAGTATAGGTGCAGGAGGGGAGCTGTTTTTT
V gene: TRBV7-6; D gene: TRBD1; clone size: NA; J gene: TRBJ1-6; CDR3 protein: CASSSRQGDSSPLHF; CDR3 DNA: TGTGCCAGCAGTTCGCGACAGGGAGACTCTTCACCCCTCCACTTT
V gene: TRBV19; D gene: TRBD1; clone size: once; J gene: TRBJ1-5; CDR3 protein: CASDRGGVGNQPQHF; CDR3 DNA: TGTGCCAGTGACAGGGGAGGTGTTGGCAATCAGCCCCAGCATTTT
V gene: TRBV6-5; D gene: NA; clone size: NA; J gene: TRBJ1-3; CDR3 protein: CASAGTSSSGNTIYF; CDR3 DNA: TGTGCCAGCGCGGGGACCTCTTCCTCTGGAAACACCATATATTTT
V gene: TRBV11-2; D gene: NA; clone size: few; J gene: TRBJ1-1; CDR3 protein: CASSLRAGGNTEAFF; CDR3 DNA: TGTGCCAGCAGCTTACGAGCGGGTGGGAACACTGAAGCTTTCTTT
V gene: TRBV7-8; D gene: TRBD1; clone size: NA; J gene: TRBJ2-2; CDR3 protein: CASSPRGQIRNTGELFF; CDR3 DNA: TGTGCCAGCAGCCCCCGGGGACAGATTAGGAACACCGGGGAGCTGTTTTTT
V gene: TRBV19; D gene: NA; clone size: NA; J gene: TRBJ1-2; CDR3 protein: CASSPQLANYGYTF; CDR3 DNA: TGTGCCAGTAGTCCACAGTTAGCTAACTATGGCTACACCTTC
V gene: TRBV6-5; D gene: NA; clone size: NA; J gene: TRBJ1-3; CDR3 protein: CASTSGTYTIYF; CDR3 DNA: TGTGCCAGCACCTCAGGGACATACACCATATATTTT
V gene: TRBV4-1; D gene: NA; clone size: NA; J gene: TRBJ2-1; CDR3 protein: CASSQGRRNYNEQFF; CDR3 DNA: TGCGCCAGCAGCCAAGGGAGAAGAAACTACAATGAGCAGTTCTTC
V gene: TRBV3-1/TRBV3-2; D gene: NA; clone size: NA; J gene: TRBJ1-1; CDR3 protein: CASSQDRVGTEAFF; CDR3 DNA: TGTGCCAGCAGCCAAGACAGGGTAGGGACTGAAGCTTTCTTT
V gene: TRBV9; D gene: NA; clone size: NA; J gene: TRBJ1-2; CDR3 protein: CASTPGRDYGYTF; CDR3 DNA: TGTGCCAGCACCCCGGGGAGAGACTATGGCTACACCTTC
V gene: TRBV11-2; D gene: TRBD1; clone size: NA; J gene: TRBJ2-2; CDR3 protein: CASSSDFRDRGTTGELFF; CDR3 DNA: TGTGCCAGCAGCTCAGATTTCCGGGACAGGGGAACCACCGGGGAGCTGTTTTTT
V gene: TRBV5-6; D gene: TRBD1; clone size: NA; J gene: TRBJ2-1; CDR3 protein: CASRPNRGNPYNEQFF; CDR3 DNA: TGTGCCAGCAGACCGAACAGGGGCAACCCTTACAATGAGCAGTTCTTC
V gene: TRBV18; D gene: NA; clone size: NA; J gene: TRBJ1-4; CDR3 protein: CASSRQDGLNEKLFF; CDR3 DNA: TGTGCCAGCTCCCGACAGGACGGACTTAATGAAAAACTGTTTTTT
V gene: TRBV4-2; D gene: NA; clone size: NA; J gene: TRBJ2-3; CDR3 protein: CASSSRDLAPDTQYF; CDR3 DNA: TGTGCCAGCAGCTCCCGGGACTTAGCGCCAGATACGCAGTATTTT
V gene: TRBV5-6; D gene: NA; clone size: NA; J gene: TRBJ1-5; CDR3 protein: CASSPGFGNQPQHF; CDR3 DNA: TGTGCCAGCAGCCCAGGGTTTGGCAATCAGCCCCAGCATTTT
V gene: TRBV19; D gene: NA; clone size: NA; J gene: TRBJ2-1; CDR3 protein: CASRIRGSYNEQFF; CDR3 DNA: TGTGCCAGTAGAATCCGAGGGAGTTACAATGAGCAGTTCTTC
V gene: TRBV7-9; D gene: TRBD1; clone size: once; J gene: TRBJ1-4; CDR3 protein: CASSFLQGAGEKLFF; CDR3 DNA: TGTGCCAGCAGCTTTCTACAGGGGGCAGGTGAAAAACTGTTTTTT
V gene: TRBV2; D gene: NA; clone size: once; J gene: TRBJ2-2; CDR3 protein: CASRGAGRNTGELFF; CDR3 DNA: TGTGCCAGCAGGGGGGCAGGGAGAAACACCGGGGAGCTGTTTTTT
V gene: TRBV4-1; D gene: NA; clone size: NA; J gene: TRBJ2-3; CDR3 protein: CASSQLVPGVDTQYF; CDR3 DNA: TGCGCCAGCAGCCAACTCGTACCGGGAGTGGATACGCAGTATTTT
V gene: TRBV4-1; D gene: TRBD1; clone size: NA; J gene: TRBJ1-2; CDR3 protein: CASSQDGQVYGYTF; CDR3 DNA: TGCGCCAGCAGCCAAGATGGACAGGTCTATGGCTACACCTTC
V gene: TRBV30; D gene: NA; clone size: NA; J gene: TRBJ2-1; CDR3 protein: CAWSRRSNEQFF; CDR3 DNA: TGTGCCTGGAGTCGGAGATCCAATGAGCAGTTCTTC
V gene: TRBV11-2; D gene: TRBD1; clone size: NA; J gene: TRBJ2-4; CDR3 protein: CASSSYDRASNIQYF; CDR3 DNA: TGTGCCAGCAGCTCTTATGACAGGGCGTCCAACATTCAGTACTTC
V gene: TRBV6-1; D gene: TRBD2; clone size: NA; J gene: TRBJ2-3; CDR3 protein: CASSGIAGGLDNTQYF; CDR3 DNA: TGTGCCAGCAGTGGGATAGCGGGAGGCCTCGATAATACGCAGTATTTT
V gene: TRBV7-9; D gene: NA; clone size: NA; J gene: TRBJ2-1; CDR3 protein: CASSLTGMGISEQFF; CDR3 DNA: TGTGCCAGCAGCTTAACAGGGATGGGGATTAGCGAGCAGTTCTTC
V gene: TRBV6-1; D gene: TRBD1; clone size: NA; J gene: TRBJ1-1; CDR3 protein: CASSDVNLGQGKAFF; CDR3 DNA: TGTGCCAGCAGTGACGTAAATTTGGGACAGGGAAAAGCTTTCTTT
V gene: TRBV2; D gene: TRBD1; clone size: NA; J gene: TRBJ1-2; CDR3 protein: CASSETSDRGGYTF; CDR3 DNA: TGTGCCAGCAGTGAGACCTCGGACAGGGGGGGCTACACCTTC
V gene: TRBV5-1; D gene: NA; clone size: NA; J gene: TRBJ2-3; CDR3 protein: CASSLGGGPDTQYF; CDR3 DNA: TGCGCCAGCAGCCTGGGGGGGGGCCCAGATACGCAGTATTTT
V gene: TRBV30; D gene: TRBD1; clone size: NA; J gene: TRBJ2-7; CDR3 protein: CAWSPDRGGEQYF; CDR3 DNA: TGTGCCTGGAGTCCCGACAGGGGCGGTGAGCAGTACTTC
V gene: TRBV7-2; D gene: TRBD1; clone size: NA; J gene: TRBJ1-3; CDR3 protein: CASSLGQGGVYF; CDR3 DNA: TGTGCCAGCAGCTTGGGACAGGGCGGTGTGTATTTT
V gene: TRBV7-7; D gene: TRBD1; clone size: NA; J gene: TRBJ2-5; CDR3 protein: CASSLGQGLGQETQYF; CDR3 DNA: TGTGCCAGCAGCCTTGGACAGGGCTTAGGGCAAGAGACCCAGTACTTC
V gene: TRBV19; D gene: NA; clone size: NA; J gene: TRBJ1-5; CDR3 protein: CASSTGLNQPQHF; CDR3 DNA: TGTGCCAGTAGTACAGGGCTCAATCAGCCCCAGCATTTT
V gene: TRBV11-2; D gene: TRBD2; clone size: NA; J gene: TRBJ2-1; CDR3 protein: CASSLARDYHNEQFF; CDR3 DNA: TGTGCCAGCAGCTTAGCCCGGGACTACCACAATGAGCAGTTCTTC
V gene: TRBV12-3/TRBV12-4; D gene: NA; clone size: NA; J gene: TRBJ2-1; CDR3 protein: CASSFRDNEQFF; CDR3 DNA: TGTGCCAGCAGTTTTCGGGACAATGAGCAGTTCTTC
V gene: TRBV7-9; D gene: TRBD1; clone size: few; J gene: TRBJ1-1; CDR3 protein: CASSSIRGLTEAFF; CDR3 DNA: TGTGCCAGCAGCTCGATCAGGGGGCTCACTGAAGCTTTCTTT
V gene: TRBV6-5; D gene: NA; clone size: NA; J gene: TRBJ1-2; CDR3 protein: CASSDRTGNYGYTF; CDR3 DNA: TGTGCCAGCAGCGACCGGACGGGGAACTATGGCTACACCTTC
V gene: TRBV7-2; D gene: TRBD2; clone size: NA; J gene: TRBJ2-1; CDR3 protein: CASSSSGSGNNEQFF; CDR3 DNA: TGTGCCAGCAGCTCTAGCGGGAGTGGGAACAATGAGCAGTTCTTC
V gene: TRBV6-5; D gene: NA; clone size: once; J gene: TRBJ2-7; CDR3 protein: CASSYSPGNWEQYF; CDR3 DNA: TGTGCCAGCAGTTACTCCCCCGGGAACTGGGAGCAGTACTTC
V gene: TRBV19; D gene: NA; clone size: NA; J gene: TRBJ2-5; CDR3 protein: CASGGTDQETQYF; CDR3 DNA: TGTGCCAGTGGGGGGACAGACCAAGAGACCCAGTACTTC
V gene: TRBV6-5; D gene: TRBD1; clone size: NA; J gene: TRBJ1-2; CDR3 protein: CASSYATGHYGYTF; CDR3 DNA: TGTGCCAGCAGTTACGCGACAGGGCACTATGGCTACACCTTC
V gene: TRBV30; D gene: TRBD1; clone size: NA; J gene: TRBJ2-5; CDR3 protein: CAWSRGQGPQETQYF; CDR3 DNA: TGTGCCTGGAGTCGCGGACAGGGCCCCCAAGAGACCCAGTACTTC
V gene: TRBV6-6; D gene: NA; clone size: NA; J gene: TRBJ1-6; CDR3 protein: CASGTLGESPLHF; CDR3 DNA: TGTGCCAGCGGTACTCTAGGAGAGTCACCCCTCCACTTT
V gene: TRBV5-4; D gene: NA; clone size: NA; J gene: TRBJ2-3; CDR3 protein: CASRRAEADTQYF; CDR3 DNA: TGTGCCAGCAGAAGGGCGGAGGCAGATACGCAGTATTTT
V gene: TRBV18; D gene: NA; clone size: NA; J gene: TRBJ1-1; CDR3 protein: CASSPALNTEAFF; CDR3 DNA: TGTGCCAGCTCACCGGCCCTGAACACTGAAGCTTTCTTT
V gene: TRBV6-5; D gene: NA; clone size: NA; J gene: TRBJ2-2; CDR3 protein: CASVGVTNTGELFF; CDR3 DNA: TGTGCCAGTGTAGGGGTTACGAACACCGGGGAGCTGTTTTTT
V gene: TRBV6-5; D gene: TRBD2; clone size: NA; J gene: TRBJ2-7; CDR3 protein: CASSLAGEVYEQYF; CDR3 DNA: TGTGCCAGCAGCTTAGCGGGAGAGGTTTACGAGCAGTACTTC
V gene: TRBV28; D gene: TRBD1; clone size: NA; J gene: TRBJ1-6; CDR3 protein: CASSGGQGSNSPLHF; CDR3 DNA: TGTGCCAGCAGTGGGGGACAGGGGTCGAATTCACCCCTCCACTTT